This T cell receptor beta chain was captured by sequencing in a study of T-cell reconstitution after alpha-beta-depleted transplantation in children. Regarding the study as a whole: Surviving recipient T cells and intrathymic progenitors accounted for some patients' high TCRbeta diversity at day 60. The study reportedly traced alpha-beta T cells about two months after transplant to several hundred expanded graft clones.

J was trimmed by 4 bases and V by 9 bases; bases with no gene match: 4. The CDR3 covers 15 residues. From germline, CDR1 is SNHLY and CDR2 FYNNEI. Unique molecular identifiers featured in how the TCRbeta library was prepared. TCRdb called the PCR reads again in MiXCR, with one record for every CDR3 protein. Of a few hundred thousand distinct CDR3 sequences listed, 13% are singletons. This clonotype was recorded at least ten times. Its antigen remains unidentified. Material: PBMCs, mostly from graft donor cells, obtained 360 days after TCRalphabeta/CD19-depleted stem cell transplant. V and J are TRBV2 and TRBJ2-1; 15 positions agree with TRBD2. The TCR comes from a male patient aged 10-17 years who had a stem cell transplant for acute myeloid leukemia, so the T cells may come from the graft donor. For the CDR3, the DNA is TGTGCCAGGGGACTAGCGGGAGGCTGGTACAATGAGCAGTTCTTC. Its protein is CARGLAGGWYNEQFF.